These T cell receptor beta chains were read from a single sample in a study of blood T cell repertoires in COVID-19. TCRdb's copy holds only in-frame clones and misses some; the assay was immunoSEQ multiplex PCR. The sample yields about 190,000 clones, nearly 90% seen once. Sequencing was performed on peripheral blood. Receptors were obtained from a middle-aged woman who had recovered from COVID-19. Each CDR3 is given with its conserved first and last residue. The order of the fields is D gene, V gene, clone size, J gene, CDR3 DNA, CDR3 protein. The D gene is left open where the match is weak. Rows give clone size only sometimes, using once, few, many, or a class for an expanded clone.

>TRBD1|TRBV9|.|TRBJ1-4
TGTGCCAGCAGCGGAGGGGGCTCTAATGAAAAACTGTTTTTT
CASSGGGSNEKLFF
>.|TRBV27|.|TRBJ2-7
TGTGCCAGCAGTTTGTCGGGAAACGAGCAGTACTTC
CASSLSGNEQYF
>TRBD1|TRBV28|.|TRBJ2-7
TGTGCCAGCCGAAAAATGACAGGGGGCTCCCACGAGCAGTACTTC
CASRKMTGGSHEQYF
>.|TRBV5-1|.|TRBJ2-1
TGCGCCAGCAGCCCGACGGGAACGAGGGAGCAGTTCTTC
CASSPTGTREQFF
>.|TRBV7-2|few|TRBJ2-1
TGTGCCAGCAGCTTAGCCCTGACAGTGGGTCACGGCAATGAGCAGTTCTTC
CASSLALTVGHGNEQFF
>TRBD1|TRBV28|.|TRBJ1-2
TGTGCCAGCAGTACCCCGACAGGGTACTATGGCTACACCTTC
CASSTPTGYYGYTF
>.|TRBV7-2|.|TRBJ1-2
TGTGCCAGCAGCTGGAGTAGGCTCTATGGCTACACCTTC
CASSWSRLYGYTF
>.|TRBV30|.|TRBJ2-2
TGTGCCTGGAGTAGGTTCTCCAGCGGCACCGGGGAGCTGTTTTTT
CAWSRFSSGTGELFF
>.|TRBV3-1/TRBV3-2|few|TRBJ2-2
TGTGCCAGCAGCCTCGGGAGCGGGGAGCTGTTTTTT
CASSLGSGELFF
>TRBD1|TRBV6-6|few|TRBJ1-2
TGTGCCAGCAGCCGACAGGGTGAGAATGGCTACACCTTC
CASSRQGENGYTF